Following are 16 T cell receptor beta chains from one sample sequenced in a study of blood T cell repertoires in COVID-19. Libraries were prepared by immunoSEQ multiplex PCR; TCRdb keeps only in-frame clonotypes and omits some of them. The sample yields 200,000 or so clones, 84% seen once. Sequences were obtained from PBMCs or T cells enriched from blood (not recorded which). The receptors originated from a man in his forties who had recovered from COVID-19.

The rearrangement uses TRBV6-1 and TRBJ1-5; D is ambiguous. This CDR3 is 14 amino acids long. V shed 1 base and J shed 3 bases, with 7 bases lying between them. Germline values: CDR1 MNHNS, CDR2 SASEGT. CDR3 in DNA: TGTGCCAGCAGTGAAGTACAGATCAATCAGCCCCAGCATTTT. Translation gives CASSEVQINQPQHF.

This rearrangement joins TRBV3-1 (or the pseudogene TRBV3-2) to TRBJ1-5; 11 nucleotides align to TRBD1. Unmatched junction bases numbered 8, after V lost 2 bases and J lost 5 bases. Germline assignment: CDR1 LGHDT and CDR2 YNNKEL (reference sequence). The CDR3 sequence is 17 residues long. CDR3 protein: CASSQFFGDRGDQPQHF. DNA of the CDR3: TGTGCCAGCAGCCAATTCTTCGGGGACAGGGGGGATCAGCCCCAGCATTTT.

The CDR3 reads CASSSRAEKLFF. Written as DNA, the CDR3 is TGTGCCAGCAGCTCCCGAGCTGAAAAACTGTTTTTT. V gene TRBV7-9 combines with J gene TRBJ1-4, with unresolved D. Looked up from germline, CDR1 is SEHNR and CDR2 is FQNEAQ (reference sequence). V shed 4 bases and J shed 7 bases, with 7 bases lying between them. The CDR3 loop spans 12 amino acids.

The gene calls are TRBV10-3 and TRBJ2-2; 15 bases are shared with TRBD2. Germline V gene lookup returns CDR1 ENHRY and CDR2 SYGVKD. V trimming: 10 bases; J trimming: 7 bases; junction bases outside the gene matches: 13. There are 17 residues in the CDR3. The CDR3 DNA follows: TGTGCCACCGCGCGGACTAGCGGGGGGGTATTTGACGGGGAGCTGTTTTTT. It specifies CATARTSGGVFDGELFF.

The V call is TRBV2, the J call TRBJ1-1; D might be TRBD1 (5 bases). The CDR3 consists of 13 residues. Germline CDR1 is SNHLY and CDR2 is FYNNEI. V lost 7 bases and J lost 3, with 12 bases in between. CDR3 protein: CASKGPAYTEAFF. The CDR3 DNA follows: TGTGCCAGCAAGGGGCCAGCCTACACTGAAGCTTTCTTT.

This clone was recorded a few times. The chain joins TRBV4-3 to TRBJ1-3; D gene unclear. CDR3 length: 14 amino acids. Trimming removed 2 bases from V and 0 bases from J, with 5 bases in between. From germline, CDR1 is LGHNA and CDR2 YSLEER. The chain's CDR3 is CASSQIDSGNTIYF. The CDR3 nucleotides are TGCGCCAGCAGCCAAATAGACTCTGGAAACACCATATATTTT.

V is TRBV4-3 and J is TRBJ2-3; 9 bases map to TRBD2. CDR3 size: 16 residues. Germline V CDR1 and CDR2: LGHNA, YSLEER. With V trimmed by 0 bases and J by 5 bases, 6 bases remained unmatched. CDR3 region: CASSQDFSGGRDTQYF. In DNA, the CDR3 is TGCGCCAGCAGCCAAGACTTTAGCGGGGGAAGAGATACGCAGTATTTT.

V is TRBV6-2 or TRBV6-3 and J is TRBJ2-5; 7 bases agree with TRBD1. V lost 4 bases and J lost 4; bases outside the gene matches: 0. This CDR3 region has 12 residues. Germline V gene sequence: CDR1 MNHEY, CDR2 SVGEGT. CDR3 residues: CASSWDRETQYF. DNA for the CDR3: TGTGCCAGCAGTTGGGACAGAGAGACCCAGTACTTC.

The chain uses TRBV5-1 and TRBJ2-3; 8 bases are shared with TRBD2. CDR3 length: 15 amino acids. Losses at the gene ends were 3 bases for V and 5 bases for J; bases not matched to a gene: 8. CDR1 SGHRS and CDR2 YFSETQ come from the germline V gene. CDR3 in DNA: TGCGCCAGCAGCTCAGCCGGGGGGGCTGTAGATACGCAGTATTTT. It is translated as CASSSAGGAVDTQYF.

The rearrangement joins TRBV6-5 to TRBJ1-5; TRBD1 might be the D (6 bases). Germline CDR1 reads MNHEY; CDR2 reads SVGAGI. V gave up 2 bases and J gave up 6 bases, with 14 bases separating them. The CDR3 totals 15 residues. Here the CDR3 reads CASSYGRLGGQPQHF. The CDR3 region has the DNA TGTGCCAGCAGTTACGGACGGTTAGGGGGTCAGCCCCAGCATTTT.

V gene TRBV11-2 combines with J gene TRBJ1-4; TRBD1 agrees at 7 bases. V trimming: 4 bases; J trimming: 10 bases; junction bases outside the gene matches: 18. The CDR3 extends over 17 amino acids. Germline assignment: CDR1 SGHAT and CDR2 FQNNGV. The CDR3 DNA follows: TGTGCCAGCAGCTCTCGCGCCCGACAGGGTAAACCTGGAAAACTGTTTTTT. Translation gives CASSSRARQGKPGKLFF.

The rearrangement joins TRBV6-5 to TRBJ1-2, with a tentative D call TRBD1 (5 bases). V was trimmed by 8 bases and J by 0 bases, leaving 10 bases between them. The CDR3 is 13 residues long. The V gene's germline CDR1 is MNHEY and CDR2 SVGAGI. The CDR3 sequence is CASRRQSNYGYTF. The CDR3, as DNA: TGTGCCAGCCGCAGACAGTCTAACTATGGCTACACCTTC.

The chain carries TRBV7-2 and TRBJ1-4; unclear D gene. The CDR3 has 15 residues. The V gene's germline CDR1 is SGHTA and CDR2 FQGNSA. Between the trimmed V and J ends, which lost 7 bases and 8 bases, there was a span of 20 bases. CDR3 loop: CASTGRNRGGEKLFF. The DNA for the CDR3 is TGTGCCAGCACCGGTCGGAACCGGGGTGGGGAAAAACTGTTTTTT.

This clone came up once. The gene calls are TRBV5-4 and TRBJ2-3, with 10 bases aligning to TRBD2. The germline CDR1 and CDR2 sequences are SGHNT and YYREEE (reference sequence). V gave up 4 bases and J gave up 1 base; unmatched junction bases: 15. CDR3 length equals 19 residues. The CDR3 here is CASSQEASGGWYGTDTQYF. The CDR3, as DNA: TGTGCCAGCAGCCAGGAGGCTAGCGGGGGATGGTACGGCACAGATACGCAGTATTTT.

The V gene is TRBV4-1, the J gene TRBJ2-1, with D possibly being TRBD1 (6 bases). Germline values: CDR1 MGHRA, CDR2 YSYEKL. The CDR3 has 16 residues. The V end was cut by 3 bases, the J end by 0 bases, with 12 bases between. CDR3 bases: TGCGCCAGCAGCCAGGCAACAGGGAGCTCCTACAATGAGCAGTTCTTC. Protein sequence: CASSQATGSSYNEQFF.

The genes are TRBV6-6 and TRBJ1-2; D uncertain. The CDR3 sequence is 15 residues long. V was trimmed by 2 bases and J by 2 bases, leaving 12 bases between them. The germline V gene has CDR1 MNHNY and CDR2 SVGAGI (reference sequence). The CDR3 DNA sequence: TGTGCCAGCAGTTACGGTCAGAGGAGAAACTATGGCTACACCTTC. It translates to CASSYGQRRNYGYTF.